Following are 27 T cell receptor beta chains from one sample sequenced in a study of neurological immune-mediated disorders. TCRdb ran MiXCR on the 5' RACE reads and lists one entry per CDR3 protein. The table has 75,000 to 95,000 distinct CDR3 sequences, more than 15% seen once. The sequenced sample was PBMCs. These TCRs come from a woman in her thirties or forties in good health.

In this sample, this clonotype turned up many times. CDR3 in amino acids: CASSPRPGEQFF. In DNA, the CDR3 is TGTGCCAGCAGCCCTAGACCCGGTGAGCAGTTCTTC. The chain employs TRBV12-3 or TRBV12-4 and TRBJ2-1; D not resolved. This CDR3 region has 12 residues. V lost 6 bases and J lost 9, with 12 bases in between.

The CDR3 region is CASSPGLAKDEQYF. The CDR3 nucleotides read TGTGCCAGCTCTCCGGGACTAGCTAAGGACGAGCAGTACTTC. The chain carries TRBV18 and TRBJ2-7; the match to TRBD2 covers 9 bases. CDR1 and CDR2 from the germline V gene are KGHSH and LQKENI. Germline trimming cut 6 bases from V and 5 bases from J; bases unmatched to any gene: 8. This CDR3 region has 14 residues.

In its sample, this clonotype was seen many times. This chain links TRBV5-1 with TRBJ1-2, with D maybe TRBD1 (5 bases). Looked up from germline, CDR1 is SGHRS and CDR2 is YFSETQ. Trimming took off 0 bases at V and 6 bases at J, with 9 bases between the two ends. The CDR3 is 13 residues long. CDR3 nucleotide sequence: TGCGCCAGCAGCTTGGGAGGGGTCGATGGCTACACCTTC. It yields the protein CASSLGGVDGYTF.

This clonotype was recorded many times. The chain is built from TRBV10-3 and TRBJ1-3; the D gene is possibly TRBD1 (5 bases). The ends were cut back, 10 bases at V and 1 base at J, with 23 bases in the middle. CDR1 ENHRY and CDR2 SYGVKD come from the germline V gene. The CDR3 length is 17 residues. In DNA, the CDR3 is TGTGCCAACGGACCGGGCGCGGGGGGAATATCTGGAAACACCATATATTTT. Translated, it gives CANGPGAGGISGNTIYF.

There are many counts of this clonotype. The chain recombines TRBV15 with TRBJ2-3; 7 nucleotides line up with TRBD2. V shed 5 bases and J 3 bases; nucleotides not matched to a gene: 11. Germline loops: CDR1 LNHNV, CDR2 YYDKDF (reference sequence). The CDR3 is made up of 16 amino acids. CDR3 residues: CATSSRRGGRTDTQYF. The CDR3 region has the DNA TGTGCCACCAGCTCAAGGCGGGGAGGGAGGACAGATACGCAGTATTTT.

This clonotype was observed a handful of times. The CDR3, as DNA: TGTGCCAGCAGCCTTAGCGGGGATACGCAGTATTTT. Its protein is CASSLSGDTQYF. The chain links TRBV7-2 to TRBJ2-3; TRBD2 agrees at 7 bases. Per the germline V gene, CDR1 is SGHTA and CDR2 is FQGNSA. J lost 6 bases, V lost 5 bases, and 2 bases had no gene match. CDR3 length: 12 amino acids.

At least ten counts were recorded for this clonotype. The chain employs TRBV5-6 and TRBJ2-1; the match to TRBD1 covers 9 bases. Germline V gives CDR1 SGHDT, CDR2 YYEEEE. The CDR3 has 17 residues. With 6 bases clipped from V and 7 bases from J, the junction kept 17 bases outside the gene matches. This chain's CDR3 is CASTSIPGDRVGNEQFF. In DNA, the CDR3 is TGTGCCAGCACCAGTATACCGGGGGACAGGGTTGGGAATGAGCAGTTCTTC. The complete variable domain, with remaining parts taken from reference TRBV5-6 and TRBJ2-1, reads DAGVTQSPTHLIKTRGQQVTLRCSPKSGHDTVSWYQQALGQGPQFIFQYYEEEERQRGNFPDRFSGHQFPNYSSELNVNALLLGDSALYLCASTSIPGDRVGNEQFFGPGTRLTVL.

This sequence joins TRBV7-9 and TRBJ2-3; tentatively, D is TRBD1 or TRBD2 (5 bases each). The CDR3 is 12 residues long. Germline loops: CDR1 SEHNR, CDR2 FQNEAQ (reference sequence). Trimming cost V 5 bases and J 5 bases, with 8 bases left between them. In nucleotides, the CDR3 is TGTGCCAGCAGCCCGAGGGGAGATACGCAGTATTTT. The encoded protein is CASSPRGDTQYF.

The V call is TRBV2, the J call TRBJ1-1; no firm D call. Germline values: CDR1 SNHLY, CDR2 FYNNEI. With 7 bases removed from V and 1 base from J, the gap between germline ends came to 7 bases. The CDR3 is made up of 12 amino acids. CDR3 loop: CASKVWNTEAFF. The CDR3 DNA follows: TGTGCCAGCAAGGTATGGAACACTGAAGCTTTCTTT. Looking up the rest from reference TRBV2 and TRBJ1-1 gives the full variable domain: EPEVTQTPSHQVTQMGQEVILRCVPISNHLYFYWYRQILGQKVEFLVSFYNNEISEKSEIFDDQFSVERPDGSNFTLKIRSTKLEDSAMYFCASKVWNTEAFFGQGTRLTVV.

In the case of this clonotype: A much more abundant neighbour one base away suggests this may be a read error. This chain joins TRBV5-1 and TRBJ2-7; possible D gene TRBD2, 6 bases. Germline CDR1 reads SGHRS; CDR2 reads YFSETQ. The CDR3 extends over 13 amino acids. DNA for the CDR3: TGCGCCAGCACCCCGGAGGGCCCCTACGGGCAGTACTTC. This gives the protein CASTPEGPYGQYF.

This clonotype turned up a few times. The chain has TRBV27 and TRBJ1-1; TRBD1 aligns across 9 bases. The junction had 20 bases not matched to a gene; V was cut back by 3 bases and J by 6 bases. Germline V CDR1 and CDR2: MNHEY, SMNVEV (reference sequence). The CDR3 covers 19 residues. The CDR3 loop reads CASSFHRTGVFFVRSEAFF. CDR3 nucleotides: TGTGCCAGCAGTTTCCACCGGACAGGGGTTTTTTTCGTTCGGTCTGAAGCTTTCTTT.

This clonotype was recorded a few times. The CDR3 DNA follows: TGTGCCAGCAGTGGTAGCGGGGGGGCCTCGATTGAGACCCAGTACTTC. Translated, it gives CASSGSGGASIETQYF. This chain links TRBV6-1 with TRBJ2-5; 11 positions match TRBD2. The V and J ends lost 4 bases and 5 bases, in that order; junction bases with no gene match: 9. This CDR3 has 16 amino acids. The V gene's germline CDR1 is MNHNS and CDR2 SASEGT.

The rearrangement links TRBV10-1 to TRBJ2-7, with TRBD1 matching 8 bases. This CDR3 has 11 amino acids. V dropped 5 bases and J dropped 12; count of bases not matched to a gene: 6. The V gene's germline CDR1 is WNHNN and CDR2 SYGVQD (reference sequence). Written as DNA, the CDR3 is TGCGCCAGCAGTCCAGGACAGGGTCGGTACTTC. It specifies CASSPGQGRYF.

This clonotype was seen repeatedly, ten times or more. The V call is TRBV5-6, the J call TRBJ2-2; 7 bases align to TRBD1. This CDR3 is built from 15 residues. J lost 4 bases, V lost 4 bases, and 7 bases had no gene match. Germline V gives CDR1 SGHDT, CDR2 YYEEEE. DNA for the CDR3: TGTGCCAGCAGCGCCGGGACAGTATCCACCGGGGAGCTGTTTTTT. It codes for CASSAGTVSTGELFF.

In its sample, this clonotype was seen many times. The CDR3 bases are TGCGCCAGCAGCTCCGACGGCCCTGAAGCTTTCTTT. This codes for CASSSDGPEAFF. The chain employs TRBV5-1 and TRBJ1-1, with D uncertain. The V gene lost 3 bases and the J gene lost 6 bases, with 9 bases spanning the gap. CDR3 length: 12 residues. Per germline, CDR1 SGHRS and CDR2 YFSETQ.

This clonotype was seen many times. DNA of the CDR3: TGCGCCAGCAGCTTGGGTGCCAGCACCGGGGAGCTGTTTTTT. It is translated as CASSLGASTGELFF. The chain combines TRBV5-1 with TRBJ2-2; D is unclear. CDR1 and CDR2 (germline): SGHRS, YFSETQ. The CDR3 loop spans 14 amino acids. Trimming removed 0 bases from V and 4 bases from J, with 7 bases in between.

This clonotype was recorded at least ten times. The chain employs TRBV4-3 and TRBJ1-1; D not certain. V was pared by 6 bases and J by 1 base, with 15 bases between. Germline V gene sequence: CDR1 LGHNA, CDR2 YSLEER. The CDR3 contains 15 residues. The CDR3 loop reads CASSPSLYRNTEAFF. CDR3 nucleotide sequence: TGCGCCAGCAGTCCAAGTTTGTATAGGAACACTGAAGCTTTCTTT.

As to this clonotype: This may stem from a read error, because a much larger clone lies one nucleotide away. V is TRBV7-2 and J is TRBJ2-3; unclear D gene. From germline, CDR1 is SGHTA and CDR2 FQGNSA. The CDR3 totals 17 residues. V dropped 1 base and J dropped 0 bases, with 14 bases sitting between them. The DNA for the CDR3 is TGTGCCAGCAGCTTAGGAGAGTGGGGAATTAGCACAGATACGCAGTATTTT. Amino acids: CASSLGEWGISTDTQYF.

This clonotype came up many times. The gene calls are TRBV6-1 and TRBJ1-2, with 8 nucleotides matching TRBD1. Germline V gene sequence: CDR1 MNHNS, CDR2 SASEGT. V lost 4 bases, J lost 4 bases, and 5 bases stayed unmatched. The CDR3 has 14 residues. CDR3: CASSVGDRLYGYTF. CDR3 coding DNA: TGTGCCAGCAGTGTGGGGGACAGGCTCTATGGCTACACCTTC.

V gene TRBV12-3 or TRBV12-4 combines with J gene TRBJ2-1; 7 nucleotides match TRBD1. The J call may be wrong; the DNA end is better matched by TRBJ2-7. The CDR3 totals 12 residues. The CDR3 DNA reads as TGTGCCAGCAGTAGACAGGGCTACGAGCAGTACTTC. As protein: CASSRQGYEQYF.

This clonotype was seen many times. V gene TRBV4-1 combines with J gene TRBJ2-1; 8 bases are a match to TRBD2. The CDR3 is 18 residues long. CDR1 and CDR2 (germline): MGHRA, YSYEKL. The junction had 7 bases not matched to a gene; V was cut back by 0 bases and J by 0 bases. CDR3 bases: TGCGCCAGCAGCCAAGACGTCGTGCGGGGGGACTCCTACAATGAGCAGTTCTTC. It specifies CASSQDVVRGDSYNEQFF.

There are many counts of this clonotype. CDR3 bases: TGTGCCAGCAGCTCCCGGCAGAGTACTCTCGAGCAGTACTTC. This encodes CASSSRQSTLEQYF. The chain combines TRBV7-2 with TRBJ2-7; no reliable D call. V lost 4 bases to trimming and J lost 6 bases, with 16 bases between them. The CDR3 length is 14 residues. Germline V gene lookup returns CDR1 SGHTA and CDR2 FQGNSA.

This clonotype was counted ten times or more. This chain links TRBV12-3 or TRBV12-4 with TRBJ2-3; the match to TRBD2 covers 13 bases. Germline trimming cut 1 base from V and 4 bases from J; bases unmatched to any gene: 8. The CDR3 totals 18 residues. The CDR3 protein is CASSLGTRTSGGADTQYF. Written as DNA, the CDR3 is TGTGCCAGCAGTTTAGGGACCCGGACTAGCGGGGGAGCAGATACGCAGTATTTT.

This clonotype was counted ten times or more. The chain couples TRBV6-1 to TRBJ1-6; 8 bases align to TRBD1. V trimming: 8 bases; J trimming: 2 bases; junction bases outside the gene matches: 8. This CDR3 is 16 amino acids long. Germline CDR1 MNHNS, CDR2 SASEGT. The CDR3 here is CASRGQGITYNSPLHF. CDR3 DNA: TGTGCCAGCCGCGGACAGGGCATCACCTATAATTCACCCCTCCACTTT.

This clonotype was observed at least ten times. The J gene is TRBJ2-7, the V gene TRBV7-2; 8 nucleotides match TRBD2. CDR1 is SGHTA, CDR2 FQGNSA, per germline. J gave up 3 bases and V 2 bases, and 3 bases lay outside the gene matches. The CDR3 contains 14 residues. This CDR3 reads CASSLRGGFYEQYF. CDR3 coding DNA: TGTGCCAGCAGCTTACGGGGGGGATTCTACGAGCAGTACTTC.

This clonotype qualifies as medium-sized. The gene calls are TRBV4-2 and TRBJ1-1; D possibly corresponds to TRBD1 (6 bases). The CDR3 length is 16 residues. The ends were cut back, 5 bases at V and 5 bases at J, with 21 bases in the middle. Per germline, CDR1 LGHNA and CDR2 YNFKEQ. Written as DNA, the CDR3 is TGTGCCAGCAGCGCGCTAACCCAGGGGTTGGTGACTGAAGCTTTCTTT. This codes for CASSALTQGLVTEAFF.

This clonotype was counted at least ten times. V is TRBV5-1 and J is TRBJ2-3; D unresolved. The CDR3 is 13 amino acids. Germline CDR1 SGHRS, CDR2 YFSETQ. V was shortened by 1 base and J by 5 bases, with 8 bases between the two germline ends. CDR3 in amino acids: CASSLLERDTQYF. The CDR3 coding sequence is TGCGCCAGCAGCTTGCTAGAACGAGATACGCAGTATTTT.